Listed here are 12 T cell receptor beta chains from one sample, sequenced in a study of cytomegalovirus exposure and HLA in healthy donors. Use of 60 Vbeta and 13 Jbeta primers characterized the PCR. Clones were sequenced by immunoSEQ multiplex PCR, and TCRdb holds only the in-frame ones, with some missing. The table lists under 150,000 clones, about three quarters of them singletons. The sample comprised PBMCs. These TCRs come from a human donor in good health.

The rearrangement uses TRBV11-2 and TRBJ1-1; tentatively, D is TRBD1 (6 bases). Trimming left V 0 bases short and J 7 bases short, with 27 bases between. Germline V CDR1 and CDR2: SGHAT, FQNNGV. This CDR3 comprises 19 residues. CDR3: CASSLDRRVGPGVRNEAFF. In DNA form, the CDR3 reads TGTGCCAGCAGCTTAGATCGACGGGTGGGGCCAGGGGTGAGGAATGAAGCTTTCTTT.

This chain connects TRBV6-1 to TRBJ1-4, with D perhaps matching TRBD1 (5 bases). The CDR3 sequence is 14 residues long. Trimming took 6 bases from V and 0 from J, leaving 8 bases between them. CDR1 MNHNS and CDR2 SASEGT come from the germline V gene. CDR3 amino acids: CASRLQATNEKLFF. The CDR3 coding sequence is TGTGCCAGCAGACTACAGGCAACTAATGAAAAACTGTTTTTT.

The V gene is TRBV19, the J gene TRBJ1-5, with unresolved D. The CDR3 has 15 amino acids. CDR1 and CDR2 from the germline V gene are LNHDA and SQIVND (reference sequence). Trimming stripped 3 bases from V and 2 bases from J, with 11 bases between. The CDR3 region is CASSIGGRGNQPQHF. Here the CDR3 DNA reads TGTGCCAGTAGTATTGGAGGTAGGGGCAATCAGCCCCAGCATTTT.

The chain joins TRBV7-8 to TRBJ1-1; 7 positions match TRBD1. CDR1 SGHVS and CDR2 FQNEAQ come from the germline V gene. CDR3 length equals 14 residues. With V trimmed by 1 base and J by 11 bases, 10 bases remained unmatched. CDR3 loop: CASSLGDSRRKAFF. The CDR3 DNA sequence: TGTGCCAGCAGCTTAGGGGACAGCCGGCGGAAGGCTTTCTTT.

This rearrangement joins TRBV21-1 to TRBJ2-1; TRBD2 is the table's D call, not checked against the DNA. TRBV21-1 is a pseudogene. The CDR3 has 15 residues. CDR3 DNA sequence: TGTGCCAGCAGCCCCCGACTATTTCCGTGCCATGAGCAGTTCTTC. Encoded protein: CASSPRLFPCHEQFF.

V usage is TRBV6-5 and J usage is TRBJ2-4; weak D call: TRBD1 (7 bases). The V end lost 10 bases, the J end lost 5 bases, and 15 bases lay between the germline ends. Germline V gene data show CDR1 as MNHEY and CDR2 as SVGAGI. The CDR3 covers 13 residues. This CDR3 is CATSGGNQNIQYF. The CDR3, as DNA: TGTGCCACTTCAGGGGGGAACCAAAACATTCAGTACTTC.

J is TRBJ2-7 and V is TRBV27; D might be TRBD1 (6 bases). V lost 3 bases, J lost 3 bases, and 15 bases lay in between. Looked up from germline, CDR1 is MNHEY and CDR2 is SMNVEV (reference sequence). The CDR3 spans 15 residues. DNA for the CDR3: TGTGCCAGCAGTTTCGGCGGGCAGGGGATCTACGAGCAGTACTTC. Translation: CASSFGGQGIYEQYF.

This sequence joins TRBV28 and TRBJ1-1; no firm D call. Trimming stripped 2 bases from V and 4 bases from J, with 14 bases between. Looked up from germline, CDR1 is MDHEN and CDR2 is SYDVKM. The CDR3 runs to 15 residues. The CDR3 protein is CASSLSEDSSTEAFF. The CDR3 DNA is TGTGCCAGCAGTTTAAGTGAGGATTCGTCCACTGAAGCTTTCTTT.

Here the CDR3 DNA reads TGTGCCAGCAGTTCCGCGAGTTCAAACTATGGCTACACCTTC. Amino acid sequence: CASSSASSNYGYTF. This sequence joins TRBV6-4 and TRBJ1-2; D unclear. Germline-derived CDR1 and CDR2 are MRHNA and SNTAGT. V was pared by 5 bases and J by 2 bases, with 12 bases between. CDR3 length equals 14 residues.

This clone appeared a few times. V is TRBV4-1 and J is TRBJ1-2; 8 bases are a match to TRBD1. V trimming: 5 bases; J trimming: 0 bases; junction bases outside the gene matches: 5. The germline V gene has CDR1 MGHRA and CDR2 YSYEKL. This CDR3 region has 15 residues. CDR3 nucleotide sequence: TGCGCCAGCAGCAAAACAGGGGGAGCTAACTATGGCTACACCTTC. Translated: CASSKTGGANYGYTF.

The chain combines TRBV5-1 with TRBJ2-3, with D maybe TRBD2 (7 bases). CDR3 size: 14 residues. The V end lost 5 bases, the J end lost 2 bases, and 12 bases lay between the germline ends. Germline-derived CDR1 and CDR2 are SGHRS and YFSETQ. CDR3 sequence: CASSGGAYTDTQYF. CDR3 bases: TGCGCCAGCAGTGGGGGGGCGTACACAGATACGCAGTATTTT.

The chain is built from TRBV4-1 and TRBJ2-7; 12 bases agree with TRBD2. J was trimmed by 0 bases and V by 4 bases; bases with no gene match: 7. Germline V gene data show CDR1 as MGHRA and CDR2 as YSYEKL. This CDR3 has 17 amino acids. CDR3 region: CASSRLAGDLSSYEQYF. DNA for the CDR3: TGCGCCAGCAGCCGACTAGCGGGGGACCTTAGCTCCTACGAGCAGTACTTC.